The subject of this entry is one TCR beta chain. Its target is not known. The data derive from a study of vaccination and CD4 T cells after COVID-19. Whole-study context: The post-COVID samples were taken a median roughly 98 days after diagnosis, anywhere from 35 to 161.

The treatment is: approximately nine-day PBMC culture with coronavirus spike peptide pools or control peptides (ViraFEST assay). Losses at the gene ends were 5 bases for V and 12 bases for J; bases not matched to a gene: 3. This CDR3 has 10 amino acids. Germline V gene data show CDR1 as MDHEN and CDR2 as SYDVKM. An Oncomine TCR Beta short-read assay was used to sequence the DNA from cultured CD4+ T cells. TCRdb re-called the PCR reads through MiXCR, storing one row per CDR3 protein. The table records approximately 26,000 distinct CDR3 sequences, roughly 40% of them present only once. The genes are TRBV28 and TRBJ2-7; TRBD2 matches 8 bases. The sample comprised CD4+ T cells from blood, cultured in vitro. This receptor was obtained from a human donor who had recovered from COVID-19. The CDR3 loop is CASSPREGYF. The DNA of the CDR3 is TGTGCCAGCAGTCCCCGGGAGGGGTACTTC. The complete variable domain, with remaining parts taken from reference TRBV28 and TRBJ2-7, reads DVKVTQSSRYLVKRTGEKVFLECVQDMDHENMFWYRQDPGLGLRLIYFSYDVKMKEKGDIPEGYSVSREKKERFSLILESASTNQTSMYLCASSPREGYFGPGTRLTVT.